Below are 9 T cell receptor beta chains sequenced from a single sample in a study of blood T cell repertoires in COVID-19. Only in-frame clones appear in the TCRdb table, and some are missing; sequencing was by immunoSEQ multiplex PCR. The sample lists about 470,000 clones; 87% were seen once. The sample consisted of PBMCs or T cells enriched from blood (not recorded which). These receptors were obtained from a woman under 30 who had recovered from COVID-19.

The CDR3 protein is CASSFGGGSYGYTF. The CDR3 region has the DNA TGTGCCAGCAGCTTCGGCGGAGGGTCCTATGGCTACACCTTC. This chain links TRBV7-9 with TRBJ1-2; D not certain. This CDR3 contains 14 residues. Germline V gene data show CDR1 as SEHNR and CDR2 as FQNEAQ (reference sequence). The V end was cut by 3 bases, the J end by 4 bases, with 12 bases between.

This chain links TRBV28 with TRBJ1-2, with D possibly TRBD1 on 5 matching bases. Looked up from germline, CDR1 is MDHEN and CDR2 is SYDVKM. V was clipped by 10 bases and J by 1 base, with 13 bases between them. This CDR3 comprises 13 residues. CDR3 nucleotides: TGTGCCACATCGGACACCTTTAACTATGGCTACACCTTC. This translates into CATSDTFNYGYTF.

V usage is TRBV9 and J usage is TRBJ2-5; no clear D. The CDR3 consists of 15 residues. Germline CDR1 reads SGDLS; CDR2 reads YYNGEE. V lost 0 bases and J lost 0, with 9 bases in between. For the CDR3, the DNA is TGTGCCAGCAGCGTAGCTTTGGGCTACCAAGAGACCCAGTACTTC. Its translation is CASSVALGYQETQYF.

The V call is TRBV19, the J call TRBJ2-5, with a possible D match to TRBD1 (5 bases). The CDR3 contains 15 residues. Germline-derived CDR1 and CDR2 are LNHDA and SQIVND (reference sequence). The germline V and J ends were trimmed by 3 bases and 4 bases, with 15 bases remaining between them. The CDR3 DNA sequence: TGTGCCAGTAGTATGTCCGGTCCTGGGGCAGAGACCCAGTACTTC. It yields the protein CASSMSGPGAETQYF.

Concerning this clone itself: At one end, the junction sequence differs from germline, possibly due to a read error. The chain links TRBV7-7 to TRBJ2-3, with D possibly TRBD2 on 5 matching bases. There are 15 residues in the CDR3. Germline values: CDR1 SSHAT, CDR2 FNYEAQ (reference sequence). The CDR3 DNA sequence: TGTGCTAGCAGCGCCGGGATAGACCTCACAGATACGCAGTATTTT. Translation: CASSAGIDLTDTQYF. The whole variable domain, remainder taken from reference TRBV7-7 and TRBJ2-3, is GAGVSQSPRYKVTKRGQDVTLRCDPISSHATLYWYQQALGQGPEFLTYFNYEAQPDKSGLPSDRFSAERPEGSISTLTIQRTEQRDSAMYRCASSAGIDLTDTQYFGPGTRLTVL.

The rearrangement links TRBV18 to TRBJ2-1; possible D gene TRBD2, 6 bases. The V end lost 1 base, the J end lost 7 bases, and 8 bases lay between the germline ends. Germline CDR1 and CDR2: KGHSH and LQKENI. The CDR3 has 13 amino acids. DNA for the CDR3: TGTGCCAGCTCACCACAGCGGGTGAATGAGCAGTTCTTC. Translation: CASSPQRVNEQFF.

CDR3 in DNA: TGTGCCAGCAGCCCGCAGGGAACAGATACGCAGTATTTT. Amino acid sequence: CASSPQGTDTQYF. The chain uses TRBV3-1 (or the pseudogene TRBV3-2) and TRBJ2-3, with D possibly TRBD1 on 5 matching bases. V lost 4 bases and J 3 bases, leaving 8 bases between the germline ends. This CDR3 is built from 13 residues. CDR1 and CDR2 from the germline V gene are LGHDT and YNNKEL (reference sequence).

The V call is TRBV30, the J call TRBJ2-3, with D maybe TRBD1 (6 bases). With 5 bases removed from V and 4 bases from J, the gap between germline ends came to 13 bases. Per the germline V gene, CDR1 is GTSNPN and CDR2 is SVGIG (reference sequence). CDR3 size: 13 residues. The CDR3 reads CAWQSSGADTQYF. The CDR3 region has the DNA TGTGCCTGGCAGAGTTCAGGGGCAGATACGCAGTATTTT.

The chain uses TRBV5-1 and TRBJ2-3; the match to TRBD2 covers 12 bases. The ends lost 4 bases at V and 3 bases at J; junction bases unmatched: 3. Germline CDR1 reads SGHRS; CDR2 reads YFSETQ. The length of the CDR3 is 15 residues. In DNA, the CDR3 is TGCGCCAGCAGCGCTAGCGGGGGGGCGACAGATACGCAGTATTTT. Translation: CASSASGGATDTQYF.